The following is a T cell receptor (beta chain) sequence with its context. Its antigen is not known. As the CDR3 is not closed by the conserved phenylalanine or tryptophan, this likely results from a read error. Because the CDR3's place on the DNA is in doubt, the DNA is left out and the CDR3 is given as listed by TCRdb. These data belong to a study of T cell responses to AZD1222 COVID-19 vaccine. Study-wide results and limits: Baseline seropositivity characterized only 5 or 6 AZD1222 recipients.

The germline V gene encodes CDR1 SSHAT and CDR2 FNYEAQ (reference sequence). From its first to its last residue, the CDR3 has 8 amino acids. Clones were read by immunoSEQ multiplex PCR, and TCRdb kept only the in-frame ones, dropping some. Of about 170,000 clones listed, approximately 88% are singletons. The sequence derives from an adult who received the AZD1222 COVID-19 vaccine. The chain combines TRBV7-7 with TRBJ1-2. The specimen comprised peripheral blood, sampled 28 days after the second AZD1222 dose. The CDR3 protein is CASSFSAY.